This TCR beta chain was captured in a study of naive and memory T cell subsets. Study-wide results and caveats: Naive and memory repertoire findings lacked a ground truth for validation. Naive repertoires, especially CD8, held a few larger clonotypes, possibly memory cells re-expressing CD45RA. Over 85% of naive TCR sequences appeared only once, unlike memory subsets.

Separate alpha and beta amplification began at the second PCR step. CMV status came from CD4+ IFNgamma after overnight CMV lysate stimulation. Both TRBC1 and TRBC2 were covered by a beta constant-region primer of two equimolar oligonucleotides. Ligated cDNA was amplified by four rounds of PCR with nested alpha and beta constant-region primers and SP2. Each CDR3 protein gets one entry after TCRdb re-called the UMI-ligation and nested PCR reads with MiXCR. The data hold 130,000 to 150,000 distinct CDR3 sequences, with roughly 22% observed a single time. This clonotype has just one count. Its antigen is currently unknown. CDR1 is MDHEN, CDR2 SYDVKM, per germline. V was clipped by 10 bases and J by 4 bases; unmatched bases: 8. The CDR3 extends over 14 amino acids.

The chain links TRBV28 to TRBJ1-5, with TRBD1 matching 9 bases. The sample taken for sequencing was naive CD4+ T cells from blood. The TCR was taken from a human donor in good health. The CDR3 region is CAIKTGGRNQPQHF. DNA of the CDR3: TGTGCCATCAAGACAGGGGGACGGAATCAGCCCCAGCATTTT.